The 5 T cell receptor beta chains presented below share a single source sample, sequenced in a study of blood T cell repertoires in COVID-19. Here immunoSEQ multiplex PCR was the method, and the copy in TCRdb shows in-frame clones only, minus some. Of 95,000 to 120,000 clones in the sample, roughly 70% were seen once. Sequencing used peripheral blood. These receptors came from a woman in her 40s with acute or convalescent COVID-19.

The rearrangement links TRBV2 to TRBJ1-4; a weak D match, TRBD1 (5 bases). Trimming shortened V by 4 bases and J by 10 bases, and 10 bases separated the two germline ends. This CDR3 is 12 amino acids long. CDR1 SNHLY and CDR2 FYNNEI come from the germline V gene. The CDR3 coding sequence is TGTGCCAGCAGTGTAAGAACAGGAAAACTGTTTTTT. It yields the protein CASSVRTGKLFF. The whole variable domain, remainder taken from reference TRBV2 and TRBJ1-4, is EPEVTQTPSHQVTQMGQEVILRCVPISNHLYFYWYRQILGQKVEFLVSFYNNEISEKSEIFDDQFSVERPDGSNFTLKIRSTKLEDSAMYFCASSVRTGKLFFGSGTQLSVL.

This clone has just one count. V usage is TRBV6-6 and J usage is TRBJ2-7, with 7 bases aligning to TRBD1. Germline V gives CDR1 MNHNY, CDR2 SVGAGI (reference sequence). The CDR3 sequence is 13 residues long. The V segment lost 6 bases and the J segment 6 bases; nucleotides outside the gene matches: 8. For the CDR3, the DNA is TGTGCCAGCAGCCAAAGCAGGGGGTCCGAGCAGTACTTC. This codes for CASSQSRGSEQYF.

This chain connects TRBV7-6 to TRBJ2-2; possibly TRBD1 for D (5 bases). The ends were cut back, 1 base at V and 4 bases at J, with 13 bases in the middle. The CDR3 covers 16 residues. The germline V gene encodes CDR1 SGHVS and CDR2 FNYEAQ. Here the CDR3 DNA reads TGTGCCAGCAGCTTAGTAACAGGTCCGGGCACCGGGGAGCTGTTTTTT. Protein sequence: CASSLVTGPGTGELFF.

This rearrangement joins TRBV7-9 to TRBJ1-2, with TRBD1 as a possible D gene (5 bases). Germline lookup yields CDR1 SEHNR and CDR2 FQNEAQ (reference sequence). V lost 5 bases to trimming and J lost 3 bases, with 10 bases between them. This CDR3 is built from 13 residues. The CDR3 loop reads CASSPSGYYGYTF. CDR3 bases: TGTGCCAGCAGCCCCTCAGGGTACTATGGCTACACCTTC.

This rearrangement joins TRBV11-2 to TRBJ2-7; D unclear. Between the trimmed V and J ends, which lost 1 base and 2 bases, there was a span of 9 bases. The CDR3 runs 14 residues. The germline gives CDR1 SGHAT, CDR2 FQNNGV. The chain's CDR3 is CASSLGVPTYEQYF. As DNA, the CDR3 is TGTGCCAGCAGCTTAGGAGTTCCCACCTACGAGCAGTACTTC.